Below, 28 T cell receptor beta chains from the same sample are listed, as sequenced in a study of T cell responses to AZD1222 COVID-19 vaccine. Libraries were prepared by immunoSEQ multiplex PCR; TCRdb keeps only in-frame clonotypes and omits some of them. The sample has 150,000 to 200,000 clones, about 89% seen once; the top ten hold 2.5% to 3%. Sequenced here: peripheral blood, sampled on day 0 of MenACWY control vaccination. These receptors were obtained from an adult in good health.

The chain uses TRBV7-9 and TRBJ2-1; 10 bases align to TRBD2. CDR1 is SEHNR, CDR2 FQNEAQ, per germline (reference sequence). Trimming took 4 bases from V and 0 from J; bases not matched to a gene: 9. CDR3 length: 18 residues. CDR3 protein: CASSYYPGLADSYNEQFF. The CDR3 bases are TGTGCCAGCAGCTACTATCCCGGACTAGCGGACTCCTACAATGAGCAGTTCTTC.

About this clone itself: Relative to the germline gene, one junction end is altered; a read error may explain this. The chain uses TRBV7-7 and TRBJ2-3, with 10 bases lining up with TRBD2. This CDR3 has 15 amino acids. Germline V gene sequence: CDR1 SSHAT, CDR2 FNYEAQ (reference sequence). The CDR3 loop is CASSLSGRLEDTQYF. The DNA for the CDR3 is TGTGCTAGCAGCCTTAGCGGGAGGTTGGAAGATACGCAGTATTTT.

This chain joins TRBV6-5 and TRBJ2-5, with TRBD2 matching 13 bases. In germline, CDR1 is MNHEY, CDR2 SVGAGI. The CDR3 extends over 15 amino acids. V lost 6 bases and J lost 2; bases outside the gene matches: 3. The CDR3 coding sequence is TGTGCCAGCAGACCACTAGCGGGAGGGCAAGAGACCCAGTACTTC. It specifies CASRPLAGGQETQYF.

V usage is TRBV3-1 (or the pseudogene TRBV3-2) and J usage is TRBJ1-3; no clear D. Per the germline V gene, CDR1 is LGHDT and CDR2 is YNNKEL (reference sequence). The CDR3 spans 15 residues. V lost 6 bases and J 2 bases, leaving 14 bases between the germline ends. This CDR3 reads CASSRTRAPGNTIYF. The CDR3 DNA is TGTGCCAGCAGTCGAACCAGAGCCCCTGGAAACACCATATATTTT.

V gene TRBV19 combines with J gene TRBJ2-6; weak D call: TRBD1 (5 bases). This CDR3 contains 15 residues. V shed 6 bases and J shed 4 bases, with 13 bases lying between them. In germline, CDR1 is LNHDA, CDR2 SQIVND (reference sequence). CDR3 in amino acids: CASSTQGLGANVLTF. In nucleotides, the CDR3 is TGTGCCAGTAGCACCCAGGGCCTGGGGGCCAACGTCCTGACTTTC.

V usage is TRBV25-1 and J usage is TRBJ1-1; a possible D gene is TRBD1 (6 bases). The germline V and J ends were trimmed by 8 bases and 2 bases, with 18 bases remaining between them. The CDR3 runs to 15 residues. Germline CDR1 is MGHDK and CDR2 is SYGVNS. In DNA, the CDR3 is TGTGCCAGCCATCCCGAGGGGGGTCTAAACACTGAAGCTTTCTTT. Translating gives CASHPEGGLNTEAFF. Complete variable domain (other parts from reference TRBV25-1 and TRBJ1-1): EADIYQTPRYLVIGTGKKITLECSQTMGHDKMYWYQQDPGMELHLIHYSYGVNSTEKGDLSSESTVSRIRTEHFPLTLESARPSHTSQYLCASHPEGGLNTEAFFGQGTRLTVV.

This chain connects TRBV7-2 to TRBJ2-3; 10 positions match TRBD1. V lost 3 bases and J lost 4; bases outside the gene matches: 7. In germline, CDR1 is SGHTA, CDR2 FQGNSA. This CDR3 contains 16 residues. The CDR3 sequence is CASSLRQGASSDTQYF. The CDR3 region has the DNA TGTGCCAGCAGCTTGAGACAGGGGGCCTCGTCAGATACGCAGTATTTT.

This clone was seen only a few times. The chain carries TRBV7-9 and TRBJ1-6; 9 bases align to TRBD1. The CDR3 consists of 14 residues. Germline-derived CDR1 and CDR2 are SEHNR and FQNEAQ (reference sequence). V was pared by 7 bases and J by 10 bases, with 8 bases of the junction left unmatched. CDR3 sequence reads: CASTLDRGSSPLHF. The DNA of the CDR3 is TGTGCCAGCACCCTGGACAGGGGAAGCTCACCCCTCCACTTT. Combining the CDR3 with reference TRBV7-9 and TRBJ1-6 gives the whole variable domain DTGVSQNPRHKITKRGQNVTFRCDPISEHNRLYWYRQTLGQGPEFLTYFQNEAQLEKSRLLSDRFSAERPKGSFSTLEIQRTEQGDSAMYLCASTLDRGSSPLHFGNGTRLTVT.

The chain combines TRBV7-3 with TRBJ2-7; 9 bases fit TRBD1. Germline trimming cut 2 bases from V and 1 base from J; bases unmatched to any gene: 3. This CDR3 is 15 amino acids long. The V gene's germline CDR1 is SGHTA and CDR2 FQGTGA. The CDR3 sequence is CASSLGQGSSYEQYF. CDR3 nucleotides: TGTGCCAGCAGCTTAGGACAGGGGTCGTCCTACGAGCAGTACTTC.

The rearrangement joins TRBV5-6 to TRBJ2-7; TRBD2 agrees at 7 bases. From germline, CDR1 is SGHDT and CDR2 YYEEEE. The CDR3 has 16 amino acids. With 3 bases clipped from V and 0 bases from J, the junction kept 9 bases outside the gene matches. The CDR3 DNA follows: TGTGCCAGCAGCTCAACGTTGAGCGGGAACTCCTACGAGCAGTACTTC. Translated, it gives CASSSTLSGNSYEQYF.

The chain recombines TRBV14 with TRBJ1-2; no reliable D call. The CDR3 runs 15 residues. Germline CDR1 and CDR2: SGHDN and FVKESK. Trimming took off 0 bases at V and 4 bases at J, with 12 bases between the two ends. The CDR3 region has the DNA TGTGCCAGCAGCCAAGATCACTCGGCCCGCTATGGCTACACCTTC. Amino acid sequence: CASSQDHSARYGYTF.

The genes are TRBV13 and TRBJ1-2, with 7 nucleotides matching TRBD1. V trimming: 4 bases; J trimming: 9 bases; junction bases outside the gene matches: 5. The germline CDR1 and CDR2 sequences are PRHDT and FYEKMQ (reference sequence). The CDR3 is made up of 12 amino acids. The CDR3 DNA is TGTGCCAGCAGCTCGGGACAGTATAGCTACACCTTC. Protein sequence: CASSSGQYSYTF.

This clone was seen a single time. The genes are TRBV4-1 and TRBJ1-2, with a possible D match to TRBD1 (5 bases). Trimming took 0 bases from V and 8 from J, leaving 13 bases between them. Germline V gives CDR1 MGHRA, CDR2 YSYEKL. CDR3 length equals 14 residues. In DNA, the CDR3 is TGCGCCAGCAGCCAAGAGGGACGGCCGTCGGGCTACACCTTC. Translated, it gives CASSQEGRPSGYTF.

V is TRBV19 and J is TRBJ1-1, with a possible D match to TRBD1 (5 bases). Trimming removed 4 bases from V and 0 bases from J, with 15 bases in between. CDR3 size: 16 residues. CDR1 and CDR2 from the germline V gene are LNHDA and SQIVND (reference sequence). CDR3 in amino acids: CASSKGSGSMNTEAFF. In DNA form, the CDR3 reads TGTGCCAGTAGTAAGGGTTCAGGGTCGATGAACACTGAAGCTTTCTTT.

The V and J genes are TRBV15 and TRBJ2-1; 9 bases align to TRBD2. V lost 0 bases to trimming and J lost 11 bases; unmatched junction nucleotides: 8. The CDR3 sequence is 15 residues long. Looked up from germline, CDR1 is LNHNV and CDR2 is YYDKDF (reference sequence). CDR3 DNA: TGTGCCACCAGCAGAGATTTGGTAGCGGGAGTTAAGCAGTTCTTC. It yields the protein CATSRDLVAGVKQFF.

This clone was observed once. The CDR3 loop reads CASSDNEQFF. CDR3 nucleotides: TGCGCCAGCAGTGACAATGAGCAGTTCTTC. The chain uses TRBV10-2 and TRBJ2-1; D gene ambiguous. Per the germline V gene, CDR1 is WSHSY and CDR2 is SAAADI. Trimming took 3 bases from V and 6 from J, leaving 0 bases between them. There are 10 residues in the CDR3.

This clone was seen a few times. The chain combines TRBV10-3 with TRBJ1-1; 10 nucleotides align to TRBD1. Losses at the gene ends were 10 bases for V and 4 bases for J; bases not matched to a gene: 6. Germline lookup yields CDR1 ENHRY and CDR2 SYGVKD. This CDR3 has 13 amino acids. The CDR3 protein is CATLWDRGTEAFF. CDR3 bases: TGTGCCACCCTATGGGACAGGGGCACTGAAGCTTTCTTT.

The gene calls are TRBV14 and TRBJ1-2; 7 bases fit TRBD1. Losses at the gene ends were 3 bases for V and 3 bases for J; bases not matched to a gene: 4. Germline V lookup: CDR1 SGHDN, CDR2 FVKESK. The length of the CDR3 is 14 residues. The CDR3 DNA reads as TGTGCCAGCAGCCAGGGACAGTTTGACTATGGCTACACCTTC. Translation gives CASSQGQFDYGYTF.

The chain is built from TRBV7-9 and TRBJ2-2; 9 positions match TRBD1. The CDR3 is made up of 17 amino acids. J lost 3 bases, V lost 1 base, and 6 bases had no gene match. Germline CDR1 SEHNR, CDR2 FQNEAQ (reference sequence). CDR3 sequence reads: CASSLEGDREDTGELFF. CDR3 bases: TGTGCCAGCAGCTTAGAGGGGGACAGGGAGGACACCGGGGAGCTGTTTTTT.

The chain combines TRBV4-3 with TRBJ1-6; 7 bases map to TRBD1. The V segment lost 0 bases and the J segment 0 bases; nucleotides outside the gene matches: 8. The CDR3 is 19 amino acids. The germline gives CDR1 LGHNA, CDR2 YSLEER. The CDR3 is CASSQEIRGGSSYNSPLHF. In DNA form, the CDR3 reads TGCGCCAGCAGCCAAGAAATCAGGGGGGGATCCTCCTATAATTCACCCCTCCACTTT.

The genes are TRBV4-2 and TRBJ2-7; possibly TRBD1 or TRBD2 for D (5 bases each). Trimming stripped 0 bases from V and 2 bases from J, with 11 bases between. Germline CDR1 and CDR2: LGHNA and YNFKEQ. The CDR3 covers 15 residues. The CDR3 DNA reads as TGTGCCAGCAGCCAAGATGGGGGACCGACCTACGAGCAGTACTTC. Translated, it gives CASSQDGGPTYEQYF.

The chain has TRBV7-6 and TRBJ1-6, with D possibly being TRBD1 (6 bases). The length of the CDR3 is 15 residues. Trimming cost V 5 bases and J 8 bases, with 16 bases left between them. The germline V gene encodes CDR1 SGHVS and CDR2 FNYEAQ. The CDR3, as DNA: TGTGCCAGCAGCCCAGGGGTCGGGGGAGATTCACCCCTCCACTTT. The encoded protein is CASSPGVGGDSPLHF.

V gene TRBV19 combines with J gene TRBJ1-1; 10 nucleotides line up with TRBD1. V lost 4 bases to trimming and J lost 1 base; unmatched junction nucleotides: 9. Germline-derived CDR1 and CDR2 are LNHDA and SQIVND (reference sequence). This CDR3 is 17 amino acids long. In DNA, the CDR3 is TGTGCCAGTAGTACTCCGGGACAGGGGTCAGGGAACACTGAAGCTTTCTTT. Residues: CASSTPGQGSGNTEAFF.

The chain has TRBV5-1 and TRBJ2-4, with D possibly being TRBD1 (5 bases). V gave up 6 bases and J gave up 12 bases, with 19 bases separating them. From germline, CDR1 is SGHRS and CDR2 YFSETQ. The CDR3 totals 13 residues. CDR3 amino acids: CASTMDTLGAQYF. In DNA form, the CDR3 reads TGCGCCAGCACCATGGACACCCTAGGGGCTCAGTACTTC. Using reference TRBV5-1 and TRBJ2-4 for the parts outside the CDR3, the full variable domain is KAGVTQTPRYLIKTRGQQVTLSCSPISGHRSVSWYQQTPGQGLQFLFEYFSETQRNKGNFPGRFSGRQFSNSRSEMNVSTLELGDSALYLCASTMDTLGAQYFGAGTRLSVL.

The V call is TRBV28, the J call TRBJ1-6; D remains ambiguous. Germline values: CDR1 MDHEN, CDR2 SYDVKM. This CDR3 is built from 16 residues. V gave up 5 bases and J gave up 6 bases, with 17 bases separating them. The CDR3 nucleotides are TGTGCCAGCAGTGCGCTAGCAGGCGAATTTAATTCACCCCTCCACTTT. The encoded protein is CASSALAGEFNSPLHF.

The chain recombines TRBV7-9 with TRBJ1-2; the D gene is possibly TRBD1 (6 bases). The CDR3 length is 14 residues. In germline, CDR1 is SEHNR, CDR2 FQNEAQ (reference sequence). V lost 5 bases, J lost 7 bases, and 17 bases lay in between. DNA for the CDR3: TGTGCCAGCAGCCCAATAAACAGGGACCCTGGCTACACCTTC. This codes for CASSPINRDPGYTF.

This sequence joins TRBV6-5 and TRBJ2-7; TRBD1 is a possible D gene (5 bases). CDR1 and CDR2 from the germline V gene are MNHEY and SVGAGI. Between the trimmed V and J ends, which lost 7 bases and 0 bases, there was a span of 10 bases. The CDR3 totals 13 residues. CDR3 region: CASTKDTSYEQYF. For the CDR3, the DNA is TGTGCCAGCACCAAGGACACCTCCTACGAGCAGTACTTC.

The chain employs TRBV12-1 and TRBJ1-2. TRBV12-1 is designated a pseudogene. The CDR3 is 12 residues long. CDR3 loop: CATTGTLFGYTF. The DNA for the CDR3 is TGTGCCACCACCGGGACGCTATTTGGCTACACCTTC.